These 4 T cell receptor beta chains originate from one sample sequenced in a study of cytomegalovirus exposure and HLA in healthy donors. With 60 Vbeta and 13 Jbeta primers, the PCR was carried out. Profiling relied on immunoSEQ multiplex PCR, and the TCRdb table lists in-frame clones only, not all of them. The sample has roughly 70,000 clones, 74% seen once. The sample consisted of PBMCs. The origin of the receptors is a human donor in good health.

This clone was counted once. CDR3 sequence reads: CATSRASGGGEDTQYF. CDR3 sequence (DNA): TGTGCCACCTCACGGGCTAGCGGGGGAGGGGAAGATACGCAGTATTTT. The J gene is TRBJ2-3, the V gene TRBV15; 10 positions match TRBD2. The CDR3 has 16 amino acids. CDR1 and CDR2 from the germline V gene are LNHNV and YYDKDF (reference sequence). The V segment lost 8 bases and the J segment 5 bases; nucleotides outside the gene matches: 13.

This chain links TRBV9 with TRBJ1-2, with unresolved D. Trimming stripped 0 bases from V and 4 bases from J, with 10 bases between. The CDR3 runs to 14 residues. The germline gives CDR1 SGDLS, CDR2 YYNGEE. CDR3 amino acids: CASSVEAGSYGYTF. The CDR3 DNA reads TGTGCCAGCAGCGTAGAGGCCGGGAGCTATGGCTACACCTTC.

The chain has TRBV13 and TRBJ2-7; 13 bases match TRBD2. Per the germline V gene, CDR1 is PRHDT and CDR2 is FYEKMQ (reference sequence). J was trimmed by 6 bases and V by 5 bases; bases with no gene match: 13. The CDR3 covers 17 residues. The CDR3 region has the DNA TGTGCCAGCAGCCCCGAGGGGACTAGCGGGAAGGGCTCCGAGCAGTACTTC. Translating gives CASSPEGTSGKGSEQYF.

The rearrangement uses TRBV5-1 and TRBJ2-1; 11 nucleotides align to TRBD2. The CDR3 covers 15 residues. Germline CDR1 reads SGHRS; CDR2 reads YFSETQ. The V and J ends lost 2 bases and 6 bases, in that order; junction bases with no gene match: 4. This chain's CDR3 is CASSLLAGEGNEQFF. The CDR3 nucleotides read TGCGCCAGCAGCTTACTAGCGGGAGAGGGCAATGAGCAGTTCTTC.